These 9 T cell receptor beta chains share one sample of origin, sequenced in a study of CD8 T cells in ankylosing spondylitis. Findings and caveats of the study: It appeared that ankylosing spondylitis blood was characterized by a TCR beta motif of under ten highly homologous variants.

In TCRdb, the 5' RACE reads were re-called with MiXCR into one record per CDR3 protein. Found here are some 700,000 distinct CDR3 sequences, under 20% of them singletons; the top ten hold around a fifth. No antigen has been assigned to these receptors. The sequenced sample was blood, either unsorted or a sorted T cell fraction (not recorded which). These receptors all come from a male donor with ankylosing spondylitis.

V and J are TRBV12-3 or TRBV12-4 and TRBJ1-5, with unresolved D. This CDR3 contains 15 residues. V dropped 0 bases and J dropped 0 bases, with 6 bases sitting between them. The chain's CDR3 is CASSLAVGSNQPQHF. For the CDR3, the DNA is TGTGCCAGCAGTTTAGCGGTTGGTAGCAATCAGCCCCAGCATTTT.

This clonotype was seen only a few times. The V call is TRBV20-1, the J call TRBJ2-5; 12 nucleotides align to TRBD2. Per the germline V gene, CDR1 is DFQATT and CDR2 is SNEGSKA (reference sequence). This CDR3 contains 16 residues. Trimming at V came to 5 bases and at J to 1 base, leaving 8 bases not matched to a gene. In nucleotides, the CDR3 is TGCAGTGCTGACATATGGACTAGCGGGACCCAAGAGACCCAGTACTTC. Encoded protein: CSADIWTSGTQETQYF.

The chain is built from TRBV20-1 and TRBJ2-3; TRBD2 agrees at 7 bases. This CDR3 has 13 amino acids. Germline loops: CDR1 DFQATT, CDR2 SNEGSKA (reference sequence). V gave up 5 bases and J gave up 3 bases; unmatched junction bases: 5. The CDR3 reads CSARRLATDTQYF. The CDR3 DNA follows: TGCAGTGCTCGCAGACTAGCAACAGATACGCAGTATTTT.

This clonotype has just a few counts. The rearrangement uses TRBV7-2 and TRBJ1-4; 9 bases fit TRBD1. The V segment lost 1 base and the J segment 8 bases; nucleotides outside the gene matches: 5. The V gene's germline CDR1 is SGHTA and CDR2 FQGNSA. The CDR3 is made up of 15 amino acids. The CDR3 coding sequence is TGTGCCAGCAGCTTAGGAACAGGGGGCAAAGAAAAACTGTTTTTT. It translates to CASSLGTGGKEKLFF.

This clonotype was observed a few times. The chain recombines TRBV18 with TRBJ2-1, with 9 bases matching TRBD1. J lost 12 bases, V lost 5 bases, and 14 bases had no gene match. This CDR3 comprises 15 residues. Germline CDR1 and CDR2: KGHSH and LQKENI. This chain's CDR3 is CASSSTGGPSGGQFF. CDR3 nucleotides: TGTGCCAGCTCATCGACAGGGGGTCCCTCCGGGGGGCAGTTCTTC.

The chain links TRBV28 to TRBJ2-1; D is perhaps TRBD1 (6 bases). The ends were cut back, 0 bases at V and 4 bases at J, with 16 bases in the middle. This CDR3 comprises 17 residues. In germline, CDR1 is MDHEN, CDR2 SYDVKM. CDR3 DNA: TGTGCCAGCAGTTTATGGGGACACGACGTCTTATACAATGAGCAGTTCTTC. This translates into CASSLWGHDVLYNEQFF.

This clonotype was observed a handful of times. The chain carries TRBV11-2 and TRBJ2-1; no clear D. This CDR3 is 16 amino acids long. Germline CDR1 SGHAT, CDR2 FQNNGV. V shed 0 bases and J shed 6 bases, with 15 bases lying between them. As DNA, the CDR3 is TGTGCCAGCAGCTTAGAAAGACTGGCCCCCCTCAATGAGCAGTTCTTC. Its translation is CASSLERLAPLNEQFF.

The chain links TRBV2 to TRBJ2-1, with D possibly called TRBD1 or TRBD2 (5 bases each). This CDR3 has 14 residues. The ends were cut back, 2 bases at V and 5 bases at J, with 10 bases in the middle. Germline values: CDR1 SNHLY, CDR2 FYNNEI. As DNA, the CDR3 is TGTGCCAGCAGTGAACGAGGGACGAACAATGAGCAGTTCTTC. This gives the protein CASSERGTNNEQFF. Looking up the rest from reference TRBV2 and TRBJ2-1 gives the full variable domain: EPEVTQTPSHQVTQMGQEVILRCVPISNHLYFYWYRQILGQKVEFLVSFYNNEISEKSEIFDDQFSVERPDGSNFTLKIRSTKLEDSAMYFCASSERGTNNEQFFGPGTRLTVL.

The chain uses TRBV2 and TRBJ1-2, with D tentatively TRBD1 (6 bases). CDR1 and CDR2 from the germline V gene are SNHLY and FYNNEI. With 1 base removed from V and 8 bases from J, the gap between germline ends came to 11 bases. The length of the CDR3 is 13 residues. CDR3 nucleotide sequence: TGTGCCAGCAGTGAAGACAGGGCGGACGGCTACACCTTC. Translation gives CASSEDRADGYTF.